This TCR beta chain was sequenced for a study of blood T cells in healthy people across ages. Germline V gives CDR1 SGHRS, CDR2 YFSETQ. After removal of 2 bases from V and 0 bases from J, the junction contained 11 bases not matched to a gene. The length of the CDR3 is 17 residues. Then a second PCR, running about 6 to 12 cycles, was carried out with a sample-barcoded 5' primer and a J-beta primer mix. TCRdb passed the 5' RACE reads through MiXCR, listing each CDR3 protein once. The data hold around 1,000,000 distinct CDR3 sequences, with 20% to 25% observed a single time. The same data also contributed to another study, on T cells of mothers and their children.

The rearrangement links TRBV5-1 to TRBJ2-7, with 7 positions matching TRBD2. The TCR comes from a girl aged 2 to 10 in good health. Sequences were obtained from blood. Written as DNA, the CDR3 is TGCGCCAGCAGCTTTACAGCCGGGAGGATAAGCTCCTACGAGCAGTACTTC. It encodes CASSFTAGRISSYEQYF.